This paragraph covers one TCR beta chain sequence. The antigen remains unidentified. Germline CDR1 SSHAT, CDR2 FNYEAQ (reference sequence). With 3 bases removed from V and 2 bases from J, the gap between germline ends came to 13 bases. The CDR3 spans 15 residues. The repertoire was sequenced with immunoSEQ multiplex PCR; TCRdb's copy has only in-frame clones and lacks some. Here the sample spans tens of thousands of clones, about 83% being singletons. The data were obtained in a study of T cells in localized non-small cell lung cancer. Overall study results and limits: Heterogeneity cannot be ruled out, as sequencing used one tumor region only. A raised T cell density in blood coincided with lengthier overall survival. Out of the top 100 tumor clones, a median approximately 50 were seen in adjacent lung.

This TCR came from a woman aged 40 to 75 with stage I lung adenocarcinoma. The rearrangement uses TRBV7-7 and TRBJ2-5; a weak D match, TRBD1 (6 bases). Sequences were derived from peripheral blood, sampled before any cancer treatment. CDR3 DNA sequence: TGTGCCAGCAGCTTCCACGGCGACAGGCAAGAGACCCAGTACTTC. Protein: CASSFHGDRQETQYF.